This T cell receptor beta chain was captured by sequencing in a study of OX40 agonist ivuxolimab in advanced cancers. Study summary: Partial responses were achieved by three patients, one with hepatocellular carcinoma and two with cutaneous melanoma.

Deletions cut 3 bases from V and 4 bases from J, with 23 bases between. Looked up from germline, CDR1 is SGHRS and CDR2 is YFSETQ. This CDR3 has 18 amino acids. Measured with immunoSEQ multiplex PCR; TCRdb has only the in-frame clones, and not every one. The sample has about 95,000 clones, nearly 90% seen once. The source of this sequence is an adult with an advanced solid tumor such as melanoma, head and neck, liver or kidney cancer. The sequenced sample was CD4+ or CD8+ T cells sorted from blood, obtained in a trial of the OX40 agonist ivuxolimab. This chain joins TRBV5-1 and TRBJ1-5, with no clear D. The CDR3 protein is CASSSDAGGPDGNQPQHF. DNA of the CDR3: TGCGCCAGCAGCTCGGATGCAGGCGGGCCCGATGGTAATCAGCCCCAGCATTTT.